One and the same sample provided the 19 T cell receptor beta chains below, sequenced in a study of blood T cell repertoires in COVID-19. The protocol was immunoSEQ multiplex PCR, while the TCRdb copy is restricted to in-frame clones and leaves out a portion. The table includes about 170,000 clones, roughly 84% detected once. Material for sequencing was peripheral blood. Receptor source: a human donor with acute or convalescent COVID-19. The donor label of this sample is uncertain.

The chain employs TRBV6-5 and TRBJ2-1; the D is unclear. Between the trimmed V and J ends, which lost 0 bases and 7 bases, there was a span of 13 bases. The CDR3 is 15 residues long. Looked up from germline, CDR1 is MNHEY and CDR2 is SVGAGI. CDR3 DNA: TGTGCCAGCAGTTACTCGGTCCCTATTATGAATGAGCAGTTCTTC. As protein: CASSYSVPIMNEQFF.

This clone occurred once. The chain has TRBV9 and TRBJ1-4, with D unclear. Germline values: CDR1 SGDLS, CDR2 YYNGEE. The V and J ends lost 0 bases and 8 bases respectively, with 8 bases between them. The CDR3 has 13 amino acids. CDR3 nucleotides: TGTGCCAGCAGCGTAGATCCGGGAGAAAAACTGTTTTTT. Its protein is CASSVDPGEKLFF. Filled out from reference TRBV9 and TRBJ1-4, the complete variable domain reads DSGVTQTPKHLITATGQRVTLRCSPRSGDLSVYWYQQSLDQGLQFLIQYYNGEERAKGNILERFSAQQFPDLHSELNLSSLELGDSALYFCASSVDPGEKLFFGSGTQLSVL.

The rearrangement joins TRBV27 to TRBJ1-5; perhaps TRBD1 as D (5 bases). The germline gives CDR1 MNHEY, CDR2 SMNVEV (reference sequence). Deletions cut 4 bases from V and 4 bases from J, with 26 bases between. The CDR3 consists of 19 residues. The CDR3 region is CASSSIVAIQGRWNQPQHF. The DNA of the CDR3 is TGTGCCAGCAGTTCGATCGTGGCTATCCAGGGTAGATGGAATCAGCCCCAGCATTTT.

The chain couples TRBV5-1 to TRBJ2-1; D possibly corresponds to TRBD2 (6 bases). From germline, CDR1 is SGHRS and CDR2 YFSETQ. This CDR3 has 13 residues. Trimming removed 5 bases at V and 6 bases at J, with 12 bases between. DNA of the CDR3: TGCGCCAGCAGTTTGACTAGTGCCAATGAGCAGTTCTTC. It specifies CASSLTSANEQFF.

The rearrangement links TRBV7-3 to TRBJ2-7, with D possibly being TRBD1 (5 bases). The CDR3 totals 13 residues. The ends were cut back, 5 bases at V and 0 bases at J, with 8 bases in the middle. Germline values: CDR1 SGHTA, CDR2 FQGTGA. CDR3 in amino acids: CASSRQGSYEQYF. Written as DNA, the CDR3 is TGTGCCAGCAGCCGGCAGGGCTCCTACGAGCAGTACTTC.

The J gene is TRBJ2-7, the V gene TRBV19; 11 nucleotides line up with TRBD2. The V segment lost 6 bases and the J segment 2 bases; nucleotides outside the gene matches: 15. The germline CDR1 and CDR2 sequences are LNHDA and SQIVND (reference sequence). CDR3 length equals 18 residues. The CDR3 nucleotides are TGTGCCAGTAGCGGGGGAACGGGACTAGCGGATCGTCCCTACGAGCAGTACTTC. It is translated as CASSGGTGLADRPYEQYF.

This chain links TRBV5-1 with TRBJ1-3; TRBD1 matches at 10 bases. V trimming: 3 bases; J trimming: 4 bases; junction bases outside the gene matches: 13. CDR1 SGHRS and CDR2 YFSETQ come from the germline V gene. This CDR3 contains 18 residues. The CDR3 region is CASSSTGTGALGGNTIYF. CDR3 sequence (DNA): TGCGCCAGCAGCTCGACCGGGACAGGGGCCTTAGGCGGAAACACCATATATTTT.

The chain combines TRBV6-2 or TRBV6-3 with TRBJ1-4; TRBD1 might be the D (6 bases). V lost 0 bases and J lost 7, with 18 bases in between. This CDR3 region has 17 residues. Germline CDR1 is MNHEY and CDR2 is SVGEGT. CDR3 sequence (DNA): TGTGCCAGCAGTTACTCGCCCCGGACAGCCAGTGGTGAAAAACTGTTTTTT. Protein: CASSYSPRTASGEKLFF.

CDR3: CASSQDSRVTEAFF. CDR3 nucleotide sequence: TGTGCCAGCAGCCAAGATTCGCGAGTCACTGAAGCTTTCTTT. The rearrangement uses TRBV14 and TRBJ1-1; D not certain. V lost 0 bases and J 4 bases, leaving 9 bases between the germline ends. This CDR3 region has 14 residues. Germline V gene data show CDR1 as SGHDN and CDR2 as FVKESK. Looking up the rest from reference TRBV14 and TRBJ1-1 gives the full variable domain: EAGVTQFPSHSVIEKGQTVTLRCDPISGHDNLYWYRRVMGKEIKFLLHFVKESKQDESGMPNNRFLAERTGGTYSTLKVQPAELEDSGVYFCASSQDSRVTEAFFGQGTRLTVV.

V usage is TRBV4-1 and J usage is TRBJ1-3; 9 nucleotides align to TRBD1. The CDR3 sequence is 19 residues long. The V gene's germline CDR1 is MGHRA and CDR2 YSYEKL. V dropped 2 bases and J dropped 1; count of bases not matched to a gene: 12. CDR3 DNA: TGCGCCAGCAGCCAACCAGTTTCCGGGGACAGGGTTTCTGGAAACACCATATATTTT. The encoded protein is CASSQPVSGDRVSGNTIYF.

V is TRBV7-9 and J is TRBJ1-5; TRBD1 might be the D (6 bases). The V and J ends lost 1 base and 0 bases respectively, with 7 bases between them. The CDR3 covers 15 residues. From germline, CDR1 is SEHNR and CDR2 FQNEAQ (reference sequence). The CDR3 DNA is TGTGCCAGCAGCTTAGGGGACACTAGCAATCAGCCCCAGCATTTT. This sequence encodes CASSLGDTSNQPQHF.

The V and J genes are TRBV2 and TRBJ1-3, with TRBD1 matching 8 bases. V gave up 5 bases and J gave up 3 bases; unmatched junction bases: 3. The CDR3 covers 14 residues. CDR1 and CDR2 (germline): SNHLY, FYNNEI. The CDR3, as DNA: TGTGCCAGCAGTCGGGACAGGTTTGGAAACACCATATATTTT. Amino acids: CASSRDRFGNTIYF.

This chain connects TRBV27 to TRBJ1-5, with D unresolved. The V end lost 2 bases, the J end lost 7 bases, and 12 bases lay between the germline ends. The CDR3 extends over 14 amino acids. The germline V gene has CDR1 MNHEY and CDR2 SMNVEV (reference sequence). The DNA of the CDR3 is TGTGCCAGCAGTTTAAGTCAGAGGGAGCAGCCCCAGCATTTT. It yields the protein CASSLSQREQPQHF.

The chain is built from TRBV7-3 and TRBJ1-2; the D gene is possibly TRBD1 (6 bases). Trimming took off 5 bases at V and 4 bases at J, with 17 bases between the two ends. The CDR3 is 15 amino acids. CDR1 is SGHTA and CDR2 is FQGTGA in the germline V gene. This CDR3 reads CASSVHRDTFYGYTF. The CDR3 DNA follows: TGTGCCAGCAGCGTACACCGGGACACCTTCTATGGCTACACCTTC.

J is TRBJ2-7 and V is TRBV10-3, with 7 bases matching TRBD1. Germline CDR1 ENHRY, CDR2 SYGVKD. J was trimmed by 6 bases and V by 6 bases; bases with no gene match: 5. The CDR3 contains 12 residues. CDR3 nucleotide sequence: TGTGCCATCAGACAGACAGGGATCGAGCAGTACTTC. This gives the protein CAIRQTGIEQYF.

V and J are TRBV7-8 and TRBJ2-5, with 13 bases identical to TRBD2. Germline V gene data show CDR1 as SGHVS and CDR2 as FQNEAQ. The CDR3 length is 20 residues. Unmatched junction bases numbered 24, after V lost 5 bases and J lost 9 bases. CDR3 nucleotides: TGTGCCAGCAGCCTACGAGGGGGACCGCGACTAGCGGGGGGTAGGCCGGCCCAGTACTTC. This encodes CASSLRGGPRLAGGRPAQYF. Together with reference TRBV7-8 and TRBJ2-5, the CDR3 gives the full variable domain: GAGVSQSPRYKVAKRGQDVALRCDPISGHVSLFWYQQALGQGPEFLTYFQNEAQLDKSGLPSDRFFAERPEGSVSTLKIQRTQQEDSAVYLCASSLRGGPRLAGGRPAQYFGPGTRLLVL.

The chain uses TRBV5-6 and TRBJ1-2; D is ambiguous. Germline-derived CDR1 and CDR2 are SGHDT and YYEEEE. The CDR3 totals 14 residues. V shed 2 bases and J shed 1 base, with 9 bases lying between them. The CDR3 sequence is CASSFLGVNYGYTF. The CDR3 region has the DNA TGTGCCAGCAGCTTCCTCGGGGTTAACTATGGCTACACCTTC.

V gene TRBV11-2 combines with J gene TRBJ2-1; 12 nucleotides match TRBD1. CDR3 length: 16 amino acids. Germline CDR1 SGHAT, CDR2 FQNNGV. J gave up 8 bases and V 3 bases, and 8 bases lay outside the gene matches. The CDR3 loop is CASSFGGQGALDEQFF. The CDR3, as DNA: TGTGCCAGCAGCTTTGGGGGACAGGGGGCGTTGGATGAGCAGTTCTTC.

The chain joins TRBV5-1 to TRBJ1-2; 7 bases fit TRBD1. With 3 bases clipped from V and 8 bases from J, the junction kept 16 bases outside the gene matches. Germline V CDR1 and CDR2: SGHRS, YFSETQ. There are 16 residues in the CDR3. DNA of the CDR3: TGCGCCAGCAGCTCGGATTCACAGGGGTTCATCGACGGCTACACCTTC. Translated: CASSSDSQGFIDGYTF.